Reported below is one T cell receptor (beta chain). This clone has just one count. Its antigen is not yet known. Per-nucleotide qualities are absent, and no much larger clonotype sits a single base away. In the paper's terms, the time point label means: about 28 days (+/-7) after the second vaccine dose. AZD1222 recipients whose second dose came at about 4 weeks and those whose second dose came at about 12 weeks were combined into one group, since spike-specific TCR depth and breadth did not differ between the two schedules. The vaccinee samples were drawn from two UK trials, COV001 and COV002, one of which was a single-blind randomized controlled phase 2/3 trial testing AZD1222 (ChAdOx1 nCoV-19) in healthy adults. For TCRbeta chain sequencing, PBMC samples from trial participants were taken at day 0 and at day 28 after the second dose. This entry belongs to a study of T cell responses to AZD1222 COVID-19 vaccine (dated by TCRdb to the early 2020s). For the study in its entirety: TCR sequencing was performed for fewer than 250 trial participants, of whom about 200 were given two doses of AZD1222 and about 25 were given two doses of MenACWY control vaccine. Trial participants were enrolled by age into 18-55, 56-69 and 70-plus year subgroups, with about 150, 28 and 57 TCR-sequenced participants respectively.

From its cysteine to its phenylalanine, the CDR3 spans 16 amino acids. The kept DNA is CDR3 alone, 48 bases in frame from the first base. CDR1 is given as LNHDA and CDR2 as SQIVND, both from the germline V gene (reference sequence). A distance of 17 bases separates the germline ends of V and J, which lose 3 bases and 6 bases respectively. The CDR3 regions of human TCRbeta chains were subjected to immunosequencing. Processing in the source paper ran as follows. TCRs in the repertoires were matched against a reference library of SARS-CoV-2-specific TCRs that had been generated with the MIRA antigen-specificity platform. Breadth was defined as the fraction of unique TCRs that were SARS-CoV-2-associated, and depth was defined as the fraction of total T cells that were SARS-CoV-2-associated. Using the MIRA data, each spike-specific TCR was mapped to the spike region that the TCR reacts to and placed in a CD4 or CD8 class. Log10-transformed breadth and depth values were compared by one-way ANOVA with Sidak's multiple comparisons tests. Sourced from immuneACCESS, this table was stored by TCRdb with only in-frame sequences that have V and J called. A share of the clones is absent; for the studies checked, an unresolved V gene accounts for under half, and the remainder has no known explanation. That table supplies the V and J calls and clone size; D and trimming were determined from the DNA. This sample lists under 150,000 clones; around 94% were detected once. The ten largest make up 9.3% of the sample.

Paper-wide results and their limitations: Participants were mostly white British and included more females than males, and it was suggested by the authors that clonal diversity may have been underestimated. Conclusions about previously exposed vaccinees are limited, since just six AZD1222 recipients were seropositive for SARS-CoV-2 at baseline. After two AZD1222 doses, both the breadth and the depth of spike-specific TCRs were significantly higher than at day 0 and than in MenACWY recipients. Nearly half of unique spike-specific TCRs reportedly recognized epitopes outside regions mutated in the B.1.351 and B.1.1.7 variants. In the small 56-69-year group, the increase in depth fell short of significance, most likely because of low power. No day 14 peak-response samples were available, so repertoires were characterized only after the peak T cell response. Vaccine-associated CD4 TCRs spanned the whole spike protein, with dominant responses in regions 160-218 and 743-854.

The chain joins TRBV19 to TRBJ2-2; the D segment might be TRBD1 or TRBD2, since each matches 6 bases. This sequence was found in an adult who received the AZD1222 COVID-19 vaccine. Sequences were derived from peripheral blood, sampled 28 days after the second AZD1222 dose. This receptor has the CDR3 CASSIPGARSAGELFF. The DNA sequence is as follows: TGTGCCAGTAGTATTCCGGGGGCACGGTCCGCCGGGGAGCTGTTTTTT.